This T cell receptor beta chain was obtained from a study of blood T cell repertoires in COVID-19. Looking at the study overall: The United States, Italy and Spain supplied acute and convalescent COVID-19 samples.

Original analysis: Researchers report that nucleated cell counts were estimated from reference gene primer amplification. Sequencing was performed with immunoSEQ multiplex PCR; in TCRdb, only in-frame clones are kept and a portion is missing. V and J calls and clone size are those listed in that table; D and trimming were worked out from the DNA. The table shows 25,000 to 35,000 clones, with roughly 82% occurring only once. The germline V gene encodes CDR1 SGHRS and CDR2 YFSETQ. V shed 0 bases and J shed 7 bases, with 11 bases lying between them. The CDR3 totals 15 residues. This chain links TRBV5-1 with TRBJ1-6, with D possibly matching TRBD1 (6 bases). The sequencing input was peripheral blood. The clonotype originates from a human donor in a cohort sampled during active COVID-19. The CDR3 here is CASSLAPGENSPLHF. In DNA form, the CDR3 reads TGCGCCAGCAGCTTGGCCCCAGGGGAAAATTCACCCCTCCACTTT.